A selection of T cell receptor beta chains follows, all from one sample in a study of cytomegalovirus exposure and HLA in healthy donors. TCRdb's copy holds only in-frame clones and misses some; the assay was immunoSEQ multiplex PCR. The sample holds about 150,000 clones, about 80% seen once. Material for sequencing was PBMCs. All receptors come from a male donor in good health and CMV-seronegative. Each CDR3 is given with its conserved first and last residue. The D gene is left open where the match is weak. Clone size is given for some rows only: seen once, a few or many times, or a class if the clone is expanded.

CDR3 protein,CDR3 DNA,D gene,V gene,J gene,clone size
CAWAEGGAAGELFF,TGTGCCTGGGCAGAAGGGGGGGCCGCCGGGGAGCTGTTTTTT,-,TRBV30,TRBJ2-2,-
CASSEETGSTEAFF,TGTGCCAGCAGTGAGGAGACAGGGAGCACTGAAGCTTTCTTT,TRBD1,TRBV2,TRBJ1-1,-
CAWSPVDGYTF,TGTGCCTGGAGTCCAGTGGATGGCTACACCTTC,-,TRBV30,TRBJ1-2,-
CAISRTGNSNQPQHF,TGTGCCATCAGTCGGACAGGGAATAGCAATCAGCCCCAGCATTTT,TRBD1,TRBV10-3,TRBJ1-5,-
CASSLVGTGSYEQYF,TGTGCCAGCAGCTTGGTCGGGACAGGGTCCTACGAGCAGTACTTC,TRBD1,TRBV5-8,TRBJ2-7,-
CASSQGQGVRQPQHF,TGTGCCAGCAGCCAGGGACAGGGGGTTCGTCAGCCCCAGCATTTT,TRBD1,TRBV6-5,TRBJ1-5,-
CATSRDVIDTQYF,TGTGCCACCAGCAGAGATGTCATAGATACGCAGTATTTT,-,TRBV15,TRBJ2-3,-
CASSLGAEQYF,TGTGCCAGCAGCTTGGGGGCCGAGCAGTACTTC,-,TRBV5-4,TRBJ2-7,-
CASSPGGPGTDTQYF,TGTGCCAGCAGCCCAGGGGGACCAGGAACAGATACGCAGTATTTT,TRBD1,TRBV7-2,TRBJ2-3,-
CASSPGQGVSYGYTF,TGTGCCAGCAGTCCTGGACAGGGTGTGAGCTATGGCTACACCTTC,TRBD1,TRBV7-9,TRBJ1-2,-
CASSELSVHHYEQYF,TGTGCCAGCAGTGAACTTTCGGTCCACCACTACGAGCAGTACTTC,-,TRBV6-1,TRBJ2-7,-
CASSPGQNYGYTF,TGTGCCAGCTCACCAGGCCAGAACTATGGCTACACCTTC,-,TRBV18,TRBJ1-2,-
CASSSHRDRGAETQYF,TGTGCCAGCAGCTCCCACCGGGACAGGGGAGCAGAGACCCAGTACTTC,TRBD1,TRBV7-9,TRBJ2-5,-
CASSSREGKVNEQYF,TGTGCCAGTAGTTCTCGGGAGGGGAAGGTCAACGAGCAGTACTTC,TRBD2,TRBV19,TRBJ2-7,-
CASSLQAGFGETQYF,TGTGCCAGCAGCTTACAAGCGGGATTCGGTGAGACCCAGTACTTC,TRBD2,TRBV7-6,TRBJ2-5,few
CASRRKWLNTEAFF,TGTGCCAGCAGGAGGAAATGGCTGAACACTGAAGCTTTCTTT,-,TRBV25-1,TRBJ1-1,-
CASREGASGYTF,TGTGCCAGCAGAGAGGGGGCCTCTGGCTACACCTTC,TRBD1,TRBV6-5,TRBJ1-2,once
CASSPQGAGTEAFF,TGTGCCAGCAGTCCACAGGGGGCGGGAACTGAAGCTTTCTTT,TRBD1,TRBV6-6,TRBJ1-1,-
CASSSDPGQGSPLHF,TGCGCCAGCAGCTCTGACCCGGGACAGGGTTCACCCCTCCACTTT,TRBD1,TRBV5-1,TRBJ1-6,-
CASSRRTSGGTWTSGANVLTF,TGTGCCAGCAGTCGACGGACTAGCGGGGGGACGTGGACCTCTGGGGCCAACGTCCTGACTTTC,TRBD2,TRBV2,TRBJ2-6,-
CASKPRRDTDTQYF,TGTGCCAGCAAGCCCCGCCGGGACACAGATACGCAGTATTTT,-,TRBV19,TRBJ2-3,once
CASGEGHATGELFF,TGTGCCAGCGGGGAGGGGCACGCCACCGGGGAGCTGTTTTTT,TRBD2,TRBV6-1,TRBJ2-2,-
CASSPTWGDPNEQFF,TGCGCCAGCAGCCCCACGTGGGGAGATCCCAATGAGCAGTTCTTC,-,TRBV4-3,TRBJ2-1,-
CAWARNTEAFF,TGTGCCTGGGCCAGGAACACTGAAGCTTTCTTT,-,TRBV30,TRBJ1-1,-
CASSLGQSNQPQHF,TGCGCCAGCAGCTTGGGACAGTCAAATCAGCCCCAGCATTTT,-,TRBV5-1,TRBJ1-5,once
CAWSVMGQGAQQPQHF,TGTGCCTGGAGTGTAATGGGACAGGGGGCGCAACAGCCCCAGCATTTT,TRBD1,TRBV30,TRBJ1-5,-
CASSLRRTVYEQYF,TGTGCCAGCAGCTTAAGACGGACTGTTTACGAGCAGTACTTC,-,TRBV7-8,TRBJ2-7,few
CASSSPPLTSWRSYNEQFF,TGTGCCAGCAGTTCCCCTCCCCTGACTAGCTGGCGCTCCTACAATGAGCAGTTCTTC,TRBD2,TRBV27,TRBJ2-1,-
CASSSGTSSFNEQFF,TGTGCCAGCAGCTCCGGGACTAGCTCCTTCAATGAGCAGTTCTTC,TRBD2,TRBV7-9,TRBJ2-1,-
CASSLGRSELYGYTF,TGTGCCAGCAGCTTAGGCCGTTCTGAACTCTATGGCTACACCTTC,-,TRBV13,TRBJ1-2,-
CASSYSKGGGITEAFF,TGTGCCAGCAGTTACTCGAAAGGAGGAGGCATCACTGAAGCTTTCTTT,-,TRBV6-6,TRBJ1-1,-
CASNQAGTNYSPLHF,TGTGCCAGCAACCAGGCCGGGACAAACTATTCACCCCTCCACTTT,-,TRBV5-5,TRBJ1-6,-
CASGGQGRNNEQFF,TGTGCCAGCGGCGGACAGGGACGAAACAATGAGCAGTTCTTC,TRBD1,TRBV25-1,TRBJ2-1,-
CASSLNPDRVTNEKLFF,TGTGCCAGCAGTTTAAATCCCGACAGGGTAACTAATGAAAAACTGTTTTTT,TRBD1,TRBV27,TRBJ1-4,-
CASSGGQGWEQYF,TGTGCCAGCAGCGGGGGACAGGGGTGGGAGCAGTACTTC,TRBD1,TRBV11-3,TRBJ2-7,-
CASSKTRTVNSPLHF,TGTGCCAGCAGTAAGACCCGGACAGTTAATTCACCCCTCCACTTT,-,TRBV27,TRBJ1-6,few
CASSLQTSSGTQYF,TGTGCCAGCAGTTTACAGACTAGCTCGGGGACGCAGTATTTT,TRBD2,TRBV27,TRBJ2-3,-
CASRLAETSTDTQYF,TGTGCCAGCAGACTAGCTGAAACTAGCACAGATACGCAGTATTTT,-,TRBV7-9,TRBJ2-3,-
CAWIPGGRQGYEQYF,TGTGCCTGGATCCCAGGGGGACGCCAAGGGTACGAGCAGTACTTC,TRBD1,TRBV30,TRBJ2-7,-
CASRAQGPAYEQYF,TGTGCCAGTAGAGCACAGGGGCCCGCCTACGAGCAGTACTTC,TRBD1,TRBV18,TRBJ2-7,-
CASSRDRDYGYTF,TGTGCCAGCAGCCGCGACAGGGACTATGGCTACACCTTC,TRBD1,TRBV27,TRBJ1-2,once
CASSIANTGELFF,TGTGCCAGTAGTATAGCTAACACCGGGGAGCTGTTTTTT,-,TRBV19,TRBJ2-2,-
CASSLMDRGYEQYF,TGCGCCAGCAGCTTGATGGACAGGGGCTACGAGCAGTACTTC,TRBD1,TRBV5-1,TRBJ2-7,-
CASSYGQEYTEAFF,TGTGCCAGCAGCTACGGACAGGAATACACTGAAGCTTTCTTT,TRBD1,TRBV6-1,TRBJ1-1,-
CASSRGSSNQPQHF,TGTGCCAGCAGTCGCGGAAGTAGCAATCAGCCCCAGCATTTT,-,TRBV28,TRBJ1-5,-
CASSLSGGYEQYF,TGTGCCAGCAGCCTATCCGGGGGCTACGAGCAGTACTTC,-,TRBV7-6,TRBJ2-7,-
CASGAPEAFF,TGTGCCAGCGGAGCCCCTGAAGCTTTCTTT,-,TRBV6-6,TRBJ1-1,-
CASSPELGRANYGYTF,TGTGCCAGTAGCCCGGAGTTGGGTCGGGCTAACTATGGCTACACCTTC,-,TRBV19,TRBJ1-2,-